The 14 T cell receptor beta chains below all came from one sample that was sequenced in a study of blood T cell repertoires in COVID-19. Here immunoSEQ multiplex PCR was the method, and the copy in TCRdb shows in-frame clones only, minus some. The data contain some 76,000 clones, roughly 82% of them singletons. Sample: peripheral blood. The receptors originated from a man in his fifties with acute or convalescent COVID-19.

The CDR3 is CASSQDAGRETQYF. The CDR3 coding sequence is TGTGCCAGCAGCCAAGACGCGGGAAGGGAGACCCAGTACTTC. The chain links TRBV3-1 (or the pseudogene TRBV3-2) to TRBJ2-5; D is possibly TRBD2 (6 bases). The V end lost 0 bases, the J end lost 5 bases, and 10 bases lay between the germline ends. Looked up from germline, CDR1 is LGHDT and CDR2 is YNNKEL (reference sequence). The CDR3 totals 14 residues.

This clone was observed once. This chain uses TRBV19 with TRBJ1-3; TRBD1 is a possible D gene (5 bases). Per germline, CDR1 LNHDA and CDR2 SQIVND (reference sequence). V was shortened by 9 bases and J by 0 bases, with 12 bases between the two germline ends. The CDR3 is 14 residues long. The CDR3 sequence: CASSRQTSGNTIYF. The CDR3, as DNA: TGTGCCAGCTCAAGACAGACCTCTGGAAACACCATATATTTT.

V and J are TRBV29-1 and TRBJ1-2; D perhaps matches TRBD1 (5 bases). Germline CDR1 SQVTM, CDR2 ANQGSEA. With 4 bases removed from V and 6 bases from J, the gap between germline ends came to 15 bases. The CDR3 has 13 residues. The CDR3 spells CSVVSPGKDGYTF. CDR3 bases: TGCAGCGTTGTTTCCCCAGGGAAGGATGGCTACACCTTC.

V and J are TRBV18 and TRBJ1-5; D is undetermined. Trimming took off 2 bases at V and 3 bases at J, with 11 bases between the two ends. The germline V gene encodes CDR1 KGHSH and CDR2 LQKENI. The CDR3 is made up of 15 amino acids. The DNA of the CDR3 is TGTGCCAGCTCACCAAGTGACGGGTTCAATCAGCCCCAGCATTTT. Encoded protein: CASSPSDGFNQPQHF.

The V gene is TRBV10-2, the J gene TRBJ1-1; 7 positions agree with TRBD1. The germline V gene has CDR1 WSHSY and CDR2 SAAADI. V was clipped by 11 bases and J by 0 bases; unmatched bases: 6. The CDR3 sequence is 13 residues long. The chain's CDR3 is CAASGTVNTEAFF. CDR3 DNA: TGCGCCGCCTCCGGGACAGTGAACACTGAAGCTTTCTTT.

The chain couples TRBV9 to TRBJ2-1, with 8 bases identical to TRBD1. CDR1 is SGDLS, CDR2 YYNGEE, per germline. V shed 2 bases and J 8 bases; nucleotides not matched to a gene: 12. The CDR3 is 16 amino acids. The CDR3 is CASSVTGGPAGDEQFF. CDR3 sequence (DNA): TGTGCCAGCAGCGTTACAGGGGGACCTGCGGGCGATGAGCAGTTCTTC. The full variable domain, with the rest looked up from reference TRBV9 and TRBJ2-1, is DSGVTQTPKHLITATGQRVTLRCSPRSGDLSVYWYQQSLDQGLQFLIQYYNGEERAKGNILERFSAQQFPDLHSELNLSSLELGDSALYFCASSVTGGPAGDEQFFGPGTRLTVL.

This sequence joins TRBV9 and TRBJ2-2, with D possibly being TRBD1 (5 bases). The germline V and J ends were trimmed by 0 bases and 4 bases, with 13 bases remaining between them. CDR3 length: 16 amino acids. The germline gives CDR1 SGDLS, CDR2 YYNGEE. CDR3: CASSVDPGYGTGELFF. The CDR3 DNA follows: TGTGCCAGCAGCGTAGATCCAGGGTATGGCACCGGGGAGCTGTTTTTT. The full variable domain, with the rest looked up from reference TRBV9 and TRBJ2-2, is DSGVTQTPKHLITATGQRVTLRCSPRSGDLSVYWYQQSLDQGLQFLIQYYNGEERAKGNILERFSAQQFPDLHSELNLSSLELGDSALYFCASSVDPGYGTGELFFGEGSRLTVL.

This clone was found once. CDR3 sequence (DNA): TGTGCCAGCACTCGGGGGTCCCCCTACGAGCAGTACTTC. Translation: CASTRGSPYEQYF. The V and J genes are TRBV6-5 and TRBJ2-7, with D maybe TRBD2 (6 bases). The CDR3 totals 13 residues. Trimming left V 7 bases short and J 2 bases short, with 12 bases between. CDR1 is MNHEY, CDR2 SVGAGI, per germline.

The gene calls are TRBV10-3 and TRBJ1-2; D is undetermined. There are 13 residues in the CDR3. Germline V gene sequence: CDR1 ENHRY, CDR2 SYGVKD. The V and J ends lost 0 bases and 3 bases respectively, with 5 bases between them. CDR3 nucleotide sequence: TGTGCCATCAGTGAGTCTCCAGACTATGGCTACACCTTC. This translates into CAISESPDYGYTF.

The V gene is TRBV23-1, the J gene TRBJ1-6; 7 bases map to TRBD1. TRBV23-1 is noted as an ORF with a role that remains uncertain. The ends lost 5 bases at V and 7 bases at J; junction bases unmatched: 5. This CDR3 is built from 14 residues. In nucleotides, the CDR3 is TGCGCCAGCAGTACCGGGACAGCGAATTCACCCCTCCACTTT. Translated: CASSTGTANSPLHF.

The V call is TRBV5-4, the J call TRBJ2-2; the match to TRBD1 covers 9 bases. V was pared by 4 bases and J by 6 bases, with 4 bases of the junction left unmatched. CDR3 size: 14 residues. The germline CDR1 and CDR2 sequences are SGHNT and YYREEE (reference sequence). CDR3 in amino acids: CASSGTGMSGELFF. CDR3 nucleotide sequence: TGTGCCAGCAGCGGGACAGGGATGTCCGGGGAGCTGTTTTTT.

This clone was picked up a small number of times. The V gene is TRBV2, the J gene TRBJ1-2, with 8 nucleotides matching TRBD1. J was trimmed by 5 bases and V by 11 bases; bases with no gene match: 10. In germline, CDR1 is SNHLY, CDR2 FYNNEI. The CDR3 has 13 residues. In DNA form, the CDR3 reads TGTGCCGGATCATCGGACAGGGAGTATGGCTACACCTTC. This sequence encodes CAGSSDREYGYTF.

The chain joins TRBV5-1 to TRBJ2-7, with no clear D. The CDR3 loop spans 15 amino acids. Trimming removed 1 base from V and 3 bases from J, with 14 bases in between. Germline V gives CDR1 SGHRS, CDR2 YFSETQ. CDR3 sequence (DNA): TGCGCCAGCAGCTTGACACCGACTTCTCGCTACGAGCAGTACTTC. Translating gives CASSLTPTSRYEQYF.

V usage is TRBV27 and J usage is TRBJ1-2; D ambiguous. Germline values: CDR1 MNHEY, CDR2 SMNVEV (reference sequence). The V end lost 5 bases, the J end lost 6 bases, and 16 bases lay between the germline ends. The CDR3 runs to 14 residues. Written as DNA, the CDR3 is TGTGCCAGCAGTACAGCGGGGAGGCTCAATGGCTACACCTTC. It encodes CASSTAGRLNGYTF.